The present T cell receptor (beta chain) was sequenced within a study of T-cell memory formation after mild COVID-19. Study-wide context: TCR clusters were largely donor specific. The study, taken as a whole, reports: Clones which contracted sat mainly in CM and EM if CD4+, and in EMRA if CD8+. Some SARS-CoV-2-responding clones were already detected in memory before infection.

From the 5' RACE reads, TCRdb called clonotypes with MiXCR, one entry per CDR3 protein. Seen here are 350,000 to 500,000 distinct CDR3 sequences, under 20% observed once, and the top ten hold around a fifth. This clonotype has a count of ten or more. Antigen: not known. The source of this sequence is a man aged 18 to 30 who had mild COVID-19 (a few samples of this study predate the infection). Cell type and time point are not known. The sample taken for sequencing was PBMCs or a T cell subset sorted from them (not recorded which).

The CDR3 nucleotides read TGTGCCAGCAGCTGGCACAATGAGCAGTTCTTC. Protein sequence: CASSWHNEQFF. The rearrangement links TRBV5-6 to TRBJ2-1; D unresolved. Germline V CDR1 and CDR2: SGHDT, YYEEEE. Trimming took 3 bases from V and 5 from J, leaving 3 bases between them. The CDR3 extends over 11 amino acids. Based on the CDR3 plus reference TRBV5-6 and TRBJ2-1, the full variable domain is DAGVTQSPTHLIKTRGQQVTLRCSPKSGHDTVSWYQQALGQGPQFIFQYYEEEERQRGNFPDRFSGHQFPNYSSELNVNALLLGDSALYLCASSWHNEQFFGPGTRLTVL.